This TCR beta chain was identified during a study of T-cell reconstitution after alpha-beta-depleted transplantation in children. As to this clonotype: Antigen: not known.

Unique molecular identifiers were incorporated when the TCRbeta library was constructed. TCRdb independently ran MiXCR on the PCR reads; one entry per CDR3 protein. This sample carries almost 250,000 distinct CDR3 sequences, more than 20% of them seen once, and the ten largest clones take 2% to 3%. Broader study findings: Expanded graft clones numbering several hundred reportedly gave rise to alpha-beta T cells about two months after transplant. T-cell numbers and diversity, one year after transplant, stemmed largely from T cells that were newly produced.

This clonotype originated in a girl under 10 years old with Fanconi anemia, due to receive a stem cell transplant. The starting material was PBMCs, obtained before TCRalphabeta/CD19-depleted stem cell transplant.

The CDR3 here is CASSFYGTLPAPISYEQYF. In DNA, the CDR3 is TGCGCCAGCAGCTTTTACGGAACCCTCCCTGCCCCTATCTCCTACGAGCAGTACTTC. The rearrangement joins TRBV5-1 to TRBJ2-7; D remains ambiguous. The ends were cut back, 2 bases at V and 0 bases at J, with 24 bases in the middle. Germline loops: CDR1 SGHRS, CDR2 YFSETQ. The CDR3 length is 19 residues.